The 14 T cell receptor beta chains below were found in one sample sequenced in a study of CD8 T cells in Susac syndrome. A quantity of 0.5 to 1 ug RNA underwent reverse transcription using random hexamers. TCRdb fed the immunoSEQ multiplex PCR reads into MiXCR, producing one record per CDR3 protein. Of roughly 330,000 distinct CDR3 sequences listed, roughly nine tenths were seen once; the top ten hold roughly 0.07%. What was sequenced was CD4+ T cells from PBMCs. The receptors were sampled from a human donor with multiple sclerosis.

DNA of the CDR3: TGCGCCAGCAGCAATGCCAGGGGGACGACCTACAATGAGCAGTTCTTC. Its translation is CASSNARGTTYNEQFF. This chain links TRBV23-1 with TRBJ2-1; 7 nucleotides match TRBD1. TRBV23-1 is treated as an ORF (open reading frame) with a function not yet certain. V shed 6 bases and J 2 bases; nucleotides not matched to a gene: 10. There are 16 residues in the CDR3.

The chain combines TRBV3-1 with TRBJ2-7; maybe TRBD1 (7 bases). The CDR3 totals 14 residues. V shed 8 bases and J shed 4 bases, with 18 bases lying between them. Germline loops: CDR1 LGHDT, CDR2 YNNKEL (reference sequence). The CDR3 is CASARLTGTYEQYF. In DNA, the CDR3 is TGTGCCAGCGCTCGCTTGACAGGGACTTACGAGCAGTACTTC.

This chain uses TRBV9 with TRBJ2-2, with TRBD2 matching 12 bases. Germline V gene sequence: CDR1 SGDLS, CDR2 YYNGEE. After removal of 4 bases from V and 2 bases from J, the junction contained 6 bases not matched to a gene. CDR3 length: 17 residues. This CDR3 reads CASSPKTSGGNTGELFF. The CDR3 nucleotides read TGTGCCAGCAGCCCCAAGACTAGCGGGGGAAACACCGGGGAGCTGTTTTTT.

The chain combines TRBV7-2 with TRBJ2-2; D call uncertain. CDR1 is SGHTA, CDR2 FQGNSA, per germline. This CDR3 contains 18 residues. V dropped 0 bases and J dropped 0 bases, with 14 bases sitting between them. This CDR3 reads CASSLAISAGSNTGELFF. The CDR3 DNA reads as TGTGCCAGCAGCTTAGCTATATCGGCTGGTTCGAACACCGGGGAGCTGTTTTTT.

This chain joins TRBV28 and TRBJ1-6; D remains unclear. Trimming removed 7 bases from V and 5 bases from J, with 6 bases in between. The CDR3 totals 12 residues. Germline loops: CDR1 MDHEN, CDR2 SYDVKM. The DNA for the CDR3 is TGTGCCAGCACAGCGAATAATTCACCCCTCCACTTT. It translates to CASTANNSPLHF.

This sequence joins TRBV20-1 and TRBJ2-1, with a tentative D call TRBD1 (6 bases). The CDR3 sequence is 14 residues long. The germline V and J ends were trimmed by 3 bases and 5 bases, with 14 bases remaining between them. Germline V gene data show CDR1 as DFQATT and CDR2 as SNEGSKA (reference sequence). In nucleotides, the CDR3 is TGCAGTGCTAGTAATACAGGGTGGGACAATGAGCAGTTCTTC. This encodes CSASNTGWDNEQFF.

The chain has TRBV7-8 and TRBJ1-2; a possible D gene is TRBD1 (5 bases). Germline loops: CDR1 SGHVS, CDR2 FQNEAQ. Trimming cost V 0 bases and J 2 bases, with 10 bases left between them. There are 15 residues in the CDR3. In nucleotides, the CDR3 is TGTGCCAGCAGCTTAGCCGGGGGGTCCAACTATGGCTACACCTTC. It specifies CASSLAGGSNYGYTF.

The chain joins TRBV4-2 to TRBJ2-3; 8 bases are shared with TRBD2. Germline V gene sequence: CDR1 LGHNA, CDR2 YNFKEQ. The CDR3 runs 17 residues. The V and J ends lost 1 base and 6 bases, in that order; junction bases with no gene match: 12. The CDR3 sequence: CASSQVRTSGGVDTQYF. The CDR3 bases are TGTGCCAGCAGCCAAGTTCGTACTAGCGGAGGGGTGGATACGCAGTATTTT.

J is TRBJ1-5 and V is TRBV4-3, with TRBD1 matching 7 bases. V was pared by 5 bases and J by 6 bases, with 10 bases of the junction left unmatched. Per the germline V gene, CDR1 is LGHNA and CDR2 is YSLEER. The CDR3 sequence is 15 residues long. In nucleotides, the CDR3 is TGCGCCAGCAGCAGGAACAGGGGACCGGGTCAGCCCCAGCATTTT. Its protein is CASSRNRGPGQPQHF.

The genes are TRBV25-1 and TRBJ2-3, with D unclear. This CDR3 spans 12 amino acids. Trimming took 3 bases from V and 5 from J, leaving 6 bases between them. The germline CDR1 and CDR2 sequences are MGHDK and SYGVNS. CDR3 protein: CASSDFLDTQYF. CDR3 in DNA: TGTGCCAGCAGTGATTTCTTAGATACGCAGTATTTT.

This chain uses TRBV10-3 with TRBJ1-4, with no clear D. CDR3 size: 14 residues. Germline CDR1 is ENHRY and CDR2 is SYGVKD. Trimming stripped 0 bases from V and 5 bases from J, with 7 bases between. DNA for the CDR3: TGTGCCATCAGTGAGTCTCAGCGGAATGAAAAACTGTTTTTT. As protein: CAISESQRNEKLFF.

This chain's CDR3 is CSARSSLTDTQYF. CDR3 DNA sequence: TGCAGCGCCAGGTCGAGCCTCACAGATACGCAGTATTTT. The gene calls are TRBV29-1 and TRBJ2-3, with D uncertain. The CDR3 is 13 amino acids. Germline V gene sequence: CDR1 SQVTM, CDR2 ANQGSEA. Trimming pared 7 bases from V and 2 bases from J, leaving 13 bases between.

This chain uses TRBV29-1 with TRBJ1-2; D not resolved. Germline assignment: CDR1 SQVTM and CDR2 ANQGSEA. This CDR3 has 15 residues. Trimming removed 2 bases at V and 8 bases at J, with 21 bases between. The CDR3 spells CSVEPPDNPSRGYTF. The CDR3 DNA follows: TGCAGCGTTGAACCTCCCGACAACCCCTCTCGGGGCTACACCTTC.

This chain connects TRBV7-2 to TRBJ2-2; 8 positions match TRBD1. CDR1 is SGHTA, CDR2 FQGNSA, per germline. Trimming at V came to 1 base and at J to 4 bases, leaving 8 bases not matched to a gene. The CDR3 runs 17 residues. In nucleotides, the CDR3 is TGTGCCAGCAGCTTAGTGCGGGACAGGACCTTCACCGGGGAGCTGTTTTTT. Encoded protein: CASSLVRDRTFTGELFF.